This passage covers 18 T cell receptor beta chains from one sample sequenced in a study of blood T cell repertoires in COVID-19. Sequenced by immunoSEQ multiplex PCR; TCRdb stores in-frame clones only, minus some. The data show roughly 100,000 clones, about 88% seen once. The source material was peripheral blood. The origin of the receptors is a man in his fifties or sixties with active or convalescent COVID-19.

The chain joins TRBV10-3 to TRBJ1-5; D is possibly TRBD1 (6 bases). The germline V gene has CDR1 ENHRY and CDR2 SYGVKD. CDR3 length: 14 residues. The ends were cut back, 10 bases at V and 2 bases at J, with 15 bases in the middle. The CDR3 is CATGAGAGNQPQHF. CDR3 nucleotides: TGTGCCACCGGGGCGGGGGCTGGCAATCAGCCCCAGCATTTT.

This clone was picked up a small number of times. V usage is TRBV11-3 and J usage is TRBJ1-1, with D possibly being TRBD1 (5 bases). The germline CDR1 and CDR2 sequences are SGHNT and YENEEA. V was shortened by 5 bases and J by 5 bases, with 12 bases between the two germline ends. The CDR3 has 13 amino acids. The CDR3 nucleotides read TGTGCCAGCAGCGAGGGAGGGGAAACTGAAGCTTTCTTT. As protein: CASSEGGETEAFF.

The chain carries TRBV7-9 and TRBJ1-1; TRBD1 agrees at 11 bases. V gave up 5 bases and J gave up 1 base; unmatched junction bases: 15. The CDR3 is 19 amino acids. Looked up from germline, CDR1 is SEHNR and CDR2 is FQNEAQ (reference sequence). CDR3 sequence (DNA): TGTGCCAGCAGCCAACAGGGAATAGGACAGGGGGCTAAGAACACTGAAGCTTTCTTT. Encoded protein: CASSQQGIGQGAKNTEAFF. Supplemented by reference TRBV7-9 and TRBJ1-1, the full variable domain reads DTGVSQNPRHKITKRGQNVTFRCDPISEHNRLYWYRQTLGQGPEFLTYFQNEAQLEKSRLLSDRFSAERPKGSFSTLEIQRTEQGDSAMYLCASSQQGIGQGAKNTEAFFGQGTRLTVV.

The chain combines TRBV18 with TRBJ1-1; possibly TRBD1 for D (5 bases). CDR1 and CDR2 (germline): KGHSH, LQKENI. Trimming stripped 3 bases from V and 9 bases from J, with 14 bases between. The CDR3 totals 13 residues. The CDR3 here is CASSPQGEDQAFF. CDR3 coding DNA: TGTGCCAGCTCACCTCAAGGGGAGGACCAAGCTTTCTTT. Full variable domain (rest looked up from reference TRBV18 and TRBJ1-1): NAGVMQNPRHLVRRRGQEARLRCSPMKGHSHVYWYRQLPEEGLKFMVYLQKENIIDESGMPKERFSAEFPKEGPSILRIQQVVRGDSAAYFCASSPQGEDQAFFGQGTRLTVV.

The V and J genes are TRBV14 and TRBJ2-1; 7 bases fit TRBD2. This CDR3 region has 15 residues. Germline V lookup: CDR1 SGHDN, CDR2 FVKESK. Trimming at V came to 4 bases and at J to 8 bases, leaving 11 bases not matched to a gene. The DNA of the CDR3 is TGTGCCAGCAGCCCGGGGGGACCCTTAAGGGATGAGCAGTTCTTC. Residues: CASSPGGPLRDEQFF.

This chain joins TRBV29-1 and TRBJ1-1; 7 positions match TRBD1. Germline V gene data show CDR1 as SQVTM and CDR2 as ANQGSEA. The J segment lost 2 bases and the V segment lost 8 bases, leaving 5 bases of the junction unmatched. CDR3 size: 12 residues. This CDR3 reads CSSGTANTEAFF. The CDR3, as DNA: TGCAGCTCCGGGACAGCAAACACTGAAGCTTTCTTT.

The CDR3 region has the DNA TGTGCCAGCAGCTTAGGCCGGTACAATGAGCAGTTCTTC. Translation: CASSLGRYNEQFF. The genes are TRBV7-7 and TRBJ2-1; no firm D call. Deletions cut 1 base from V and 4 bases from J, with 5 bases between. The V gene's germline CDR1 is SSHAT and CDR2 FNYEAQ (reference sequence). The CDR3 length is 13 residues.

The chain recombines TRBV19 with TRBJ1-1; TRBD1 matches 9 bases. This CDR3 has 15 amino acids. J was trimmed by 5 bases and V by 5 bases; bases with no gene match: 9. Germline CDR1 is LNHDA and CDR2 is SQIVND (reference sequence). The CDR3 bases are TGTGCCAGTAGTTCGCCGGGACAGGGAGGGACTGAAGCTTTCTTT. It specifies CASSSPGQGGTEAFF.

The chain joins TRBV6-1 to TRBJ2-2, with D possibly matching TRBD1 (5 bases). V was clipped by 7 bases and J by 1 base, with 13 bases between them. The CDR3 contains 15 residues. In germline, CDR1 is MNHNS, CDR2 SASEGT. CDR3 residues: CASIDRTMNTGELFF. The CDR3 DNA reads TGTGCCAGCATTGACCGGACAATGAACACCGGGGAGCTGTTTTTT.

The chain uses TRBV29-1 and TRBJ2-3; 7 bases fit TRBD1. J lost 0 bases, V lost 5 bases, and 8 bases had no gene match. The germline CDR1 and CDR2 sequences are SQVTM and ANQGSEA. This CDR3 comprises 15 residues. The CDR3 loop is CSVRTGTASTDTQYF. CDR3 in DNA: TGCAGCGTTCGAACCGGGACAGCTAGCACAGATACGCAGTATTTT.

The V call is TRBV5-6, the J call TRBJ1-6; D might be TRBD1 (6 bases). The germline V gene encodes CDR1 SGHDT and CDR2 YYEEEE. CDR3 size: 15 residues. The ends were cut back, 0 bases at V and 15 bases at J, with 19 bases in the middle. Here the CDR3 reads CASSLVGDTLDLLHF. Written as DNA, the CDR3 is TGTGCCAGCAGCTTGGTGGGGGACACCCTGGATCTCCTCCACTTT.

The chain carries TRBV28 and TRBJ1-2; no clear D gene. V lost 6 bases to trimming and J lost 8 bases, with 13 bases between them. The CDR3 loop spans 12 amino acids. Germline lookup yields CDR1 MDHEN and CDR2 SYDVKM. The DNA of the CDR3 is TGTGCCAGCAGGCTAGCTATCGTCGGCTACACCTTC. Amino acids: CASRLAIVGYTF.

This sequence joins TRBV19 and TRBJ2-3; 14 nucleotides agree with TRBD2. The V gene's germline CDR1 is LNHDA and CDR2 SQIVND (reference sequence). CDR3 length equals 22 residues. The V gene end was trimmed by 7 bases and the J gene end by 1 base; junction bases not matched to a gene: 22. The DNA for the CDR3 is TGTGCCAGTACCAGGAGCGCCCAGACTAGCGGGGGGGCCAGATTTGGCACAGATACGCAGTATTTT. It codes for CASTRSAQTSGGARFGTDTQYF.

The chain couples TRBV2 to TRBJ1-4; D might be TRBD1 (6 bases). Germline lookup yields CDR1 SNHLY and CDR2 FYNNEI. The CDR3 is made up of 15 amino acids. V was clipped by 6 bases and J by 1 base, with 12 bases between them. CDR3 region: CASRDTGLTNEKLFF. The CDR3 DNA reads as TGTGCCAGCAGAGACACAGGGTTAACTAATGAAAAACTGTTTTTT.

This clone has only one observation. The chain carries TRBV20-1 and TRBJ2-7; D is possibly TRBD1 (6 bases). V was cut by 6 bases and J by 5 bases, with 11 bases left in between. The CDR3 spans 11 residues. Germline assignment: CDR1 DFQATT and CDR2 SNEGSKA (reference sequence). The DNA for the CDR3 is TGCAGTGCCTTACAGGGAAACGAGCAGTACGTC. Translation gives CSALQGNEQYV.

The chain is built from TRBV10-3 and TRBJ2-6, with 8 bases fitting TRBD1. With 11 bases clipped from V and 0 bases from J, the junction kept 6 bases outside the gene matches. The CDR3 runs 15 residues. Germline CDR1 reads ENHRY; CDR2 reads SYGVKD. This chain's CDR3 is CAAGTGNSGANVLTF. The DNA for the CDR3 is TGTGCCGCCGGGACAGGTAACTCTGGGGCCAACGTCCTGACTTTC.

This clone was detected only once. The V call is TRBV2, the J call TRBJ1-5; 8 positions agree with TRBD1. This CDR3 is built from 15 residues. Per the germline V gene, CDR1 is SNHLY and CDR2 is FYNNEI. Unmatched junction bases numbered 7, after V lost 7 bases and J lost 2 bases. CDR3 residues: CASTSTGAGNQPQHF. The CDR3 nucleotides are TGTGCCAGCACATCGACAGGGGCTGGCAATCAGCCCCAGCATTTT.

The chain combines TRBV9 with TRBJ2-5; unclear D gene. Germline V gene sequence: CDR1 SGDLS, CDR2 YYNGEE. This CDR3 region has 14 residues. V shed 4 bases and J shed 4 bases, with 14 bases lying between them. The CDR3 DNA follows: TGTGCCAGCAGCACCGGCGGCCTGGGAGAGACCCAGTACTTC. It is translated as CASSTGGLGETQYF.